The clone carrying this T cell receptor (beta chain) is deemed medium-sized. The target antigen is unknown. Purified naive CD4+ T cells were depleted of CD25+ Tregs. V lost 2 bases and J 6 bases, leaving 4 bases between the germline ends. The CDR3 sequence is 11 residues long. The study's findings and limits: Naive CD4+ cells shared about 13% of tumor Treg sequences. Tumor-infiltrating Treg TCR alpha and beta sequences overlapped most with tumor naive CD4+ T cells, then blood naive. The TCR gene usage of tumor memory CD4+ T cells clustered together with blood and lymph node memory CD4+ cells and with lymph node naive CD4+ cells.

Amplification of TRBV12-4/TRBJ1-2 clonotypes used adaptor-ligated barcode primers. TCRdb independently ran MiXCR on the multiplex PCR reads; one entry per CDR3 protein. The data contain 1,500 to 2,500 distinct CDR3 sequences, over 1% of them singletons. The rearrangement uses TRBV12-3 or TRBV12-4 and TRBJ1-2; D is ambiguous. What was sequenced was naive CD4+ T cells sorted from blood. Regarding subset: naive CD4+ T cells, CD4+CD45RA+CD25-. The TCR sequence derives from a female donor with breast cancer. Here the CDR3 DNA reads TGTGCCAGCAGTTTATCGCATGGCTACACCTTC. It specifies CASSLSHGYTF.